This T cell receptor (beta chain) was obtained from a study of neurological immune-mediated disorders. Study details: There were around 34 multiple sclerosis patients. Of these, 31 had relapsing-remitting MS and 3 had secondary progressive MS. Findings of the study overall: Grouping of repertoires by phylogeny put those of 18 of 34 multiple sclerosis patients into a single related-CDR3 cluster, a possible signature. The absence of any CDR3 amino acid sequence shared by expanded clones across subjects suggests that repertoires were private in all groups.

This clonotype was recorded many times. Its antigen is not known. Using its own MiXCR run on the 5' RACE reads, TCRdb lists one record per CDR3 protein. Among 50,000 to 60,000 distinct CDR3 sequences, about 2.5% were seen once, and the ten largest hold around 2.8%. This receptor was obtained from a man aged 50 or older with multiple sclerosis. The sequencing sample was made of PBMCs.

This CDR3 reads CASGYNSGANVLTF. The CDR3 DNA sequence: TGCGCCAGCGGGTACAACTCTGGGGCCAACGTCCTGACTTTC. The rearrangement uses TRBV5-1 and TRBJ2-6; D ambiguous. The germline CDR1 and CDR2 sequences are SGHRS and YFSETQ. CDR3 length: 14 residues. Trimming left V 7 bases short and J 0 bases short, with 8 bases between.